These T cell receptor beta chains were read from a single sample in a study of breast tumors, draining lymph nodes, adjacent tissues. TCRdb itself ran the multiplex PCR reads through MiXCR, one entry per CDR3 protein. In the table there are 200,000 or so distinct CDR3 sequences, 31% of which are singletons. The sample was axillary lymph node tissue. The receptors stem from a female donor with breast cancer. Some clones in this sample may be carry-over from other donors' samples. Both conserved end residues are part of each CDR3. D genes are given only for firm matches. A row's size may be missing; if present it is once, few, many or a size class.

>NA|TRBV5-5|many|TRBJ1-2
CASSLPNYGYTF
TGTGCCAGCAGCTTGCCAAACTATGGCTACACCTTC
>TRBD1|TRBV10-3|NA|TRBJ1-5
CAISEETGVQGNQPQHF
TGTGCCATCAGTGAAGAGACAGGGGTTCAAGGCAATCAGCCCCAGCATTTT
>NA|TRBV6-5|many|TRBJ2-3
CASRTGAPDTQYF
TGTGCCAGCAGAACCGGGGCCCCAGATACGCAGTATTTT
>NA|TRBV11-2|many|TRBJ2-3
CASSLRGGGILGTDTQYF
TGTGCCAGCAGCTTAAGGGGGGGGGGAATTCTTGGGACAGATACGCAGTATTTT
>NA|TRBV6-5|many|TRBJ2-1
CASSAERTEQFF
TGTGCCAGCAGTGCTGAGAGGACTGAGCAGTTCTTC
>NA|TRBV6-5|once|TRBJ1-2
CASTPSSNCGYTF
TGTGCCAGCACGCCATCCTCTAACTGTGGCTACACCTTC
>NA|TRBV28|many|TRBJ2-7
CASRGSADDEQYF
TGTGCCAGCAGGGGCTCGGCCGACGACGAGCAGTACTTC
>NA|TRBV11-2|NA|TRBJ2-5
CASSLGESAETQYF
TGTGCCAGCAGCCTGGGGGAGTCAGCGGAGACCCAGTACTTC
>NA|TRBV6-1|many|TRBJ2-1
CASSETPRDEQFF
TGTGCCAGCAGTGAAACCCCCCGAGATGAGCAGTTCTTC
>NA|TRBV6-6|NA|TRBJ1-6
CASIPGSSYNSPLHF
TGTGCCAGCATTCCGGGGAGCTCCTATAATTCACCCCTCCACTTT
>TRBD2|TRBV6-5|many|TRBJ2-7
CASSYSNPGGPYEQYF
TGTGCCAGCAGTTACTCGAACCCGGGAGGGCCTTACGAGCAGTACTTC
>NA|TRBV28|few|TRBJ2-3
CASSFGGYGTDTQYF
TGTGCCAGCAGTTTTGGAGGATATGGCACAGATACGCAGTATTTT
>TRBD1|TRBV28|NA|TRBJ2-2
CASSPRSGQGGIGELFF
TGTGCCAGCAGTCCCCGGTCGGGACAGGGGGGAATCGGGGAGCTGTTTTTT
>NA|TRBV20-1|many|TRBJ2-1
CSAGSPGGNEQFF
TGCAGTGCCGGATCCCCGGGCGGCAATGAGCAGTTCTTC
>NA|TRBV18|many|TRBJ2-5
CASSPIRGETQYF
TGTGCCAGCTCACCCATTCGGGGGGAGACCCAGTACTTC
>NA|TRBV6-5|many|TRBJ2-1
CASRRGFDEQFF
TGTGCCAGCAGGAGAGGGTTCGATGAGCAGTTCTTC
>TRBD2|TRBV6-5|many|TRBJ2-3
CASSPSAGGPDTQYF
TGTGCCAGCAGCCCCTCAGCGGGGGGGCCCGATACGCAGTATTTT
>TRBD2|TRBV20-1|many|TRBJ2-5
CSASLTSGQETQYF
TGCAGTGCTAGCTTGACTAGCGGCCAAGAGACCCAGTACTTC
>TRBD1|TRBV6-6|many|TRBJ2-7
CASSRQGTEQYF
TGTGCCAGCAGTCGACAGGGAACCGAGCAGTACTTC
>TRBD2|TRBV5-5|few|TRBJ2-5
CASRLGPSGPQETQYF
TGTGCCAGCAGGTTGGGGCCTAGCGGGCCTCAAGAGACCCAGTACTTC
>TRBD2|TRBV7-6|many|TRBJ2-7
CASSSSPTSSVYEQYF
TGTGCCAGCAGCTCCAGCCCGACTAGCTCCGTCTACGAGCAGTACTTC
>NA|TRBV6-1|few|TRBJ1-1
CASSLEDNTEAFF
TGTGCCAGCAGCCTCGAGGATAACACTGAAGCTTTCTTT
>TRBD1|TRBV7-9|many|TRBJ2-7
CASSSPRGQGSYEQYF
TGTGCCAGCAGCTCGCCTCGGGGACAGGGATCCTACGAGCAGTACTTC
>NA|TRBV4-1|many|TRBJ2-1
CASSPLVGGRHEQFF
TGCGCCAGCAGCCCCCTAGTAGGCGGCCGGCATGAGCAGTTCTTC
>NA|TRBV29-1|many|TRBJ2-7
CSGRGTGTYEQYF
TGCAGCGGGAGGGGGACGGGGACCTACGAGCAGTACTTC
>TRBD2|TRBV20-1|NA|TRBJ2-5
CSARDLTSGQETQYF
TGCAGTGCTAGAGACCTTACTAGCGGACAAGAGACCCAGTACTTC
>NA|TRBV4-3|NA|TRBJ1-2
CASSLEGVANYGYTF
TGCGCCAGCAGCCTGGAAGGGGTCGCTAACTATGGCTACACCTTC
>TRBD2|TRBV7-2|many|TRBJ2-1
CASSPGLGYNEQFF
TGTGCCAGCAGCCCGGGACTAGGGTACAATGAGCAGTTCTTC
>TRBD2|TRBV28|many|TRBJ2-5
CASSSAGEGEETQYF
TGTGCCAGCAGTTCAGCGGGAGAGGGGGAAGAGACCCAGTACTTC
>NA|TRBV11-2|many|TRBJ2-3
CASSLSLVTTDTQYF
TGTGCCAGCAGCTTATCCCTGGTGACCACAGATACGCAGTATTTT
>TRBD2|TRBV14|many|TRBJ2-3
CASSPLAHDTQYF
TGTGCCAGCAGCCCACTAGCGCACGATACGCAGTATTTT
>NA|TRBV27|few|TRBJ2-2
CASSLIGTNTGELFF
TGTGCCAGCAGTTTAATCGGCACAAACACCGGGGAGCTGTTTTTT
>NA|TRBV10-3|NA|TRBJ1-3
CAISEDGNTIYF
TGTGCCATCAGTGAAGATGGAAACACCATATATTTT
>NA|TRBV2|many|TRBJ2-2
CASSVSGTGLGGELFF
TGTGCCAGCAGTGTTTCCGGGACTGGGTTAGGAGGGGAGCTGTTTTTT
>TRBD1|TRBV11-2|once|TRBJ1-6
CASSRPGQTNSPLHF
TGTGCCAGCAGCAGGCCGGGACAGACTAATTCGCCCCTCCACTTT
>NA|TRBV11-3|many|TRBJ2-2
CASSPSETGELFF
TGTGCCAGCAGCCCTAGTGAAACCGGGGAGCTGTTTTTT
>TRBD2|TRBV3-1|many|TRBJ2-7
CASSPDAGGPDEQYF
TGTGCCAGCAGCCCGGATGCGGGAGGGCCTGACGAGCAGTACTTC
>TRBD2|TRBV20-1|NA|TRBJ2-3
CSASRTSPATDTQYF
TGCAGTGCTTCAAGGACTAGCCCTGCGACAGATACGCAGTATTTT
>NA|TRBV24-1|NA|TRBJ2-5
CATSDANSNQPQYF
TGTGCCACCAGTGATGCGAATAGCAATCAGCCCCAGTACTTC
>TRBD2|TRBV12-3/TRBV12-4|many|TRBJ2-5
CASSSPGTSGRVGETQYF
TGTGCCAGCAGTTCCCCCGGGACTAGCGGGAGAGTAGGGGAGACCCAGTACTTC
>NA|TRBV20-1|many|TRBJ2-1
CSASWLANEQFF
TGCAGTGCTAGTTGGCTAGCCAATGAGCAGTTCTTC
>NA|TRBV11-1|many|TRBJ2-3
CASSLTPLGKADTQYF
TGTGCCAGCAGCTTGACACCGCTGGGGAAGGCAGATACGCAGTATTTT
>NA|TRBV4-1|many|TRBJ1-6
CASSQEGWDGLHF
TGCGCCAGCAGCCAAGAAGGGTGGGACGGCTTGCACTTT
>TRBD2|TRBV6-2/TRBV6-3|NA|TRBJ2-7
CASRRVAGESYEQYF
TGTGCCAGCAGGAGGGTGGCGGGAGAGAGTTACGAGCAGTACTTC
>TRBD2|TRBV5-1|many|TRBJ2-2
CASSLFGLAVANTGELFF
TGCGCCAGCAGCTTATTCGGACTAGCGGTCGCGAACACCGGGGAGCTGTTTTTT
>NA|TRBV15|many|TRBJ1-5
CATSRDWGQPQHF
TGTGCCACCAGCAGAGATTGGGGTCAGCCCCAGCATTTT